The clone carrying this T cell receptor (beta chain) was observed a single time. Its antigen is unidentified. Produced via immunoSEQ multiplex PCR; TCRdb's table is partial and in-frame only. The data show 84,000 or so clones, 90% seen once. The data derive from a study of T cell responses to AZD1222 COVID-19 vaccine. The study's findings and limits: Spike-wide vaccine-associated CD4 TCRs dominated at 160-218 and 743-854. The study reported that nearly half of spike-specific TCRs target unmutated variant regions.

The length of the CDR3 is 16 residues. Trimming took 1 base from V and 2 from J; bases not matched to a gene: 2. Germline CDR1 is SGHNT and CDR2 is YENEEA. It was second doses at about 4 or about 12 weeks that were pooled. The sequence was obtained from an adult who received the AZD1222 COVID-19 vaccine. This chain uses TRBV11-3 with TRBJ2-5; 12 positions agree with TRBD2. Source: peripheral blood, taken 28 days after the second AZD1222 dose. CDR3 bases: TGTGCCAGCAGCTTAGGACTAGCGGGGGATCAAGAGACCCAGTACTTC. Amino acid sequence: CASSLGLAGDQETQYF.